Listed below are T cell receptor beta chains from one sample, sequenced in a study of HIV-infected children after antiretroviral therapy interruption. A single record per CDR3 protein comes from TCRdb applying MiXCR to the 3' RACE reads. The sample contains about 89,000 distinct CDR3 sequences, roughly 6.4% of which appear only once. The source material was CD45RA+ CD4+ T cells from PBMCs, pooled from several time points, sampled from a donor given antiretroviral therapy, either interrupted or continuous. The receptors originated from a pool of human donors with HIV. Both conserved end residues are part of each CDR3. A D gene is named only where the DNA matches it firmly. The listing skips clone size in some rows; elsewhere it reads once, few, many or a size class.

cdr3_aa: CASSTLAGGQRNEQFF; cdr3_nt: TGTGCCAGTAGTACGCTAGCGGGAGGGCAGAGGAATGAGCAGTTCTTC; cdr3_length: 16; d_call: TRBD2; v_call: TRBV19; j_call: TRBJ2-1; clone_size: many
cdr3_aa: CASSLLRFTEAFF; cdr3_nt: TGTGCCAGCAGCCTCCTTAGGTTCACTGAAGCTTTCTTT; cdr3_length: 13; d_call: NA; v_call: TRBV12-3/TRBV12-4; j_call: TRBJ1-1; clone_size: many
cdr3_aa: CASSEVGYYNEQFF; cdr3_nt: TGTGCCAGCAGTGAAGTAGGGTACTACAATGAGCAGTTCTTC; cdr3_length: 14; d_call: NA; v_call: TRBV6-1; j_call: TRBJ2-1; clone_size: many
cdr3_aa: CASSFSMSWTEQFF; cdr3_nt: TGTGCCAGCAGTTTTTCTATGTCGTGGACTGAGCAGTTCTTC; cdr3_length: 14; d_call: NA; v_call: TRBV12-3/TRBV12-4; j_call: TRBJ2-1; clone_size: many
cdr3_aa: CSARGVGQPSYNSPLHF; cdr3_nt: TGCAGTGCTAGAGGGGTTGGTCAGCCTTCCTATAATTCACCCCTCCACTTT; cdr3_length: 17; d_call: NA; v_call: TRBV20-1; j_call: TRBJ1-6; clone_size: many
cdr3_aa: CASSDRSATGPYEQYF; cdr3_nt: TGTGCCAGCAGTGACCGTAGCGCGACGGGACCCTACGAGCAGTACTTC; cdr3_length: 16; d_call: NA; v_call: TRBV6-1; j_call: TRBJ2-7; clone_size: many
cdr3_aa: CASSPRREQFF; cdr3_nt: TGTGCCAGCAGCCCTAGAAGGGAGCAGTTCTTC; cdr3_length: 11; d_call: NA; v_call: TRBV7-2; j_call: TRBJ2-1; clone_size: NA
cdr3_aa: CSATDRGGMNTEAFF; cdr3_nt: TGCAGTGCTACCGACAGGGGGGGGATGAACACTGAAGCTTTCTTT; cdr3_length: 15; d_call: TRBD1; v_call: TRBV20-1; j_call: TRBJ1-1; clone_size: many
cdr3_aa: CASSIGQGMEKLFF; cdr3_nt: TGTGCCAGTAGTATCGGACAGGGGATGGAAAAACTGTTTTTT; cdr3_length: 14; d_call: TRBD1; v_call: TRBV19; j_call: TRBJ1-4; clone_size: many
cdr3_aa: CASSWTSGSLDTQYF; cdr3_nt: TGTGCCAGCAGCTGGACTAGCGGGAGTTTGGATACGCAGTATTTT; cdr3_length: 15; d_call: TRBD2; v_call: TRBV7-9; j_call: TRBJ2-3; clone_size: many
cdr3_aa: CASSQQTGVNQPQHF; cdr3_nt: TGCGCCAGCAGCCAACAGACAGGAGTGAATCAGCCCCAGCATTTT; cdr3_length: 15; d_call: NA; v_call: TRBV4-1; j_call: TRBJ1-5; clone_size: many
cdr3_aa: CASSLLPRGGTDTQYF; cdr3_nt: TGTGCCAGCAGTTTATTACCCCGGGGCGGCACAGATACGCAGTATTTT; cdr3_length: 16; d_call: NA; v_call: TRBV27; j_call: TRBJ2-3; clone_size: medium-sized
cdr3_aa: CASSLFPGQGEYPLHF; cdr3_nt: TGTGCCAGCAGCTTGTTTCCGGGCCAGGGGGAATATCCCCTCCACTTT; cdr3_length: 16; d_call: TRBD1; v_call: TRBV5-6; j_call: TRBJ1-6; clone_size: NA
cdr3_aa: CASSYGQNGQYF; cdr3_nt: TGTGCCAGCAGTTACGGCCAGAACGGGCAGTACTTC; cdr3_length: 12; d_call: NA; v_call: TRBV6-2/TRBV6-3; j_call: TRBJ2-7; clone_size: few
cdr3_aa: CSARLGGGNTIYF; cdr3_nt: TGCAGTGCTAGATTGGGAGGCGGAAACACCATATATTTT; cdr3_length: 13; d_call: NA; v_call: TRBV20-1; j_call: TRBJ1-3; clone_size: many
cdr3_aa: CASSLGHAYNEQFF; cdr3_nt: TGTGCCAGCAGCTTGGGGCATGCCTACAATGAGCAGTTCTTC; cdr3_length: 14; d_call: NA; v_call: TRBV7-2; j_call: TRBJ2-1; clone_size: many